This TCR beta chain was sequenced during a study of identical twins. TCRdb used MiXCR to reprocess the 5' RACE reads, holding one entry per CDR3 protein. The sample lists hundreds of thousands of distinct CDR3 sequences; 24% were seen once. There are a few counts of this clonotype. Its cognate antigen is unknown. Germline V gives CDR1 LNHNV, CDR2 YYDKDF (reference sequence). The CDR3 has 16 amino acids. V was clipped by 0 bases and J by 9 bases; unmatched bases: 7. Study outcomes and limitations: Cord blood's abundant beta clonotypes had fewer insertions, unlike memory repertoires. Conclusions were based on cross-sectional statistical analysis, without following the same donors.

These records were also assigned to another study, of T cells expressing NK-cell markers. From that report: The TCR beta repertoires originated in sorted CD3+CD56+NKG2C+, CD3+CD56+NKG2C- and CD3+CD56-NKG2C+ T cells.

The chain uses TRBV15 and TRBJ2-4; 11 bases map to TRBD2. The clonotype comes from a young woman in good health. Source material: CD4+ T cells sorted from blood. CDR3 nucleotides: TGTGCCACCAGCAGAGAGGTTGTAGCGGGGGGGACCATTCAGTACTTC. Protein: CATSREVVAGGTIQYF.